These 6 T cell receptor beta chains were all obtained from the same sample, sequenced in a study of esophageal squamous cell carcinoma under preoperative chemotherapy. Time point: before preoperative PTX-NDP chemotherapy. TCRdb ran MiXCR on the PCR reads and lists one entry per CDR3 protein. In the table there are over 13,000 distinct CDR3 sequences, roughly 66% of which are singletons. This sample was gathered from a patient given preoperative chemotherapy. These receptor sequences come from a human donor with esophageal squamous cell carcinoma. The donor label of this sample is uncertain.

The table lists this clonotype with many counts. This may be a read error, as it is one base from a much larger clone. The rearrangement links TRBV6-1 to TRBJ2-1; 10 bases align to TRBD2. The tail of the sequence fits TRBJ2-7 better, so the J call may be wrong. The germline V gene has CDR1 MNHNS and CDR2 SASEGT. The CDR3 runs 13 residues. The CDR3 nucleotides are TGTGCCAGCGCCGGGACTAGCGAAGTTGAGCAGTACTTC. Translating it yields CASAGTSEVEQYF.

This chain's CDR3 is CASSRDSNEQYF. The CDR3 bases are TGTGCCAGCAGCCGGGACAGTAATGAGCAGTACTTC. The J gene is TRBJ2-5, the V gene TRBV28, with 7 bases aligning to TRBD1. The CDR3 spans 12 residues. Trimming cost V 6 bases and J 11 bases; bases outside gene matches: 9. Germline V gene sequence: CDR1 MDHEN, CDR2 SYDVKM.

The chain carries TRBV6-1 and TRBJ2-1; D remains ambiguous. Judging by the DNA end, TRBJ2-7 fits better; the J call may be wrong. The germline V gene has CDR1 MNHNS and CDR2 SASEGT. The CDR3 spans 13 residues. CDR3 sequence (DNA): TGTGCCAGCAGTGACTTCTATTACTACGAGCAGTACTTC. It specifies CASSDFYYYEQYF.

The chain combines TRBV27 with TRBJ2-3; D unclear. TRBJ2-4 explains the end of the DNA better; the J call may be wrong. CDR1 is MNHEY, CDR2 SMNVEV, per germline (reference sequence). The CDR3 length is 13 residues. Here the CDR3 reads CASRPCATDTQYF. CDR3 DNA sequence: TGTGCCAGCAGGCCGTGTGCCACAGACACTCAGTACTTC.

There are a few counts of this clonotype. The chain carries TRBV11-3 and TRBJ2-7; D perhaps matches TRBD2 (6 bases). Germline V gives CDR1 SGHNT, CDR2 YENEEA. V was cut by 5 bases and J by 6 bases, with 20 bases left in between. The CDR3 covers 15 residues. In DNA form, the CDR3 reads TGTGCCAGCAGCCGTGAGGCGGGGAGACTTGCCGAGCAGTACTTC. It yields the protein CASSREAGRLAEQYF.

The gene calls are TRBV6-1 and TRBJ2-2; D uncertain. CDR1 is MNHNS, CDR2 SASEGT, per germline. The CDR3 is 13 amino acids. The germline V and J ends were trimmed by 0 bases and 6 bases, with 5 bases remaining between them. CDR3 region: CASSEAIAGELFF. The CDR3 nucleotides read TGTGCCAGCAGTGAAGCGATCGCCGGGGAGCTGTTTTTT.